The T cell receptor beta chain under discussion was sequenced for a study of CD8 T cells in ankylosing spondylitis. TCRdb called the 5' RACE reads again in MiXCR, with one record for every CDR3 protein. This table has approximately 400,000 distinct CDR3 sequences, 20% to 30% appearing once. Study-wide results and limits: Researchers report that disease-linked clones proved CD8+ and relatively rare in peripheral blood. A TCR beta motif of eight or nine highly homologous variants seemed to mark ankylosing spondylitis blood.

V was cut by 1 base and J by 6 bases, with 14 bases left in between. The CDR3 covers 15 residues. Germline V gene sequence: CDR1 SGHRS, CDR2 YFSETQ. On this clonotype: Its antigen is as yet unknown.

This TCR derives from a male donor with ankylosing spondylitis. The sequenced sample was blood, either unsorted or a sorted T cell fraction (not recorded which). V and J are TRBV5-1 and TRBJ2-1, with D possibly being TRBD2 (6 bases). CDR3 in DNA: TGCGCCAGCAGCTTGATTCCGGGACTCCCCAATGAGCAGTTCTTC. Translation gives CASSLIPGLPNEQFF.